This passage covers 27 T cell receptor beta chains from one sample sequenced in a study of cytomegalovirus exposure and HLA in healthy donors. Primers: 60 Vbeta forward and 13 Jbeta reverse. The repertoire was sequenced with immunoSEQ multiplex PCR; TCRdb's copy has only in-frame clones and lacks some. The table shows about 110,000 clones, with more than 65% occurring only once. The sequencing input was PBMCs. These receptors were taken from a male donor in good health and CMV-seronegative.

The genes are TRBV28 and TRBJ2-3, with D maybe TRBD2 (6 bases). CDR1 MDHEN and CDR2 SYDVKM come from the germline V gene. V was cut by 2 bases and J by 4 bases, with 13 bases left in between. This CDR3 region has 15 residues. CDR3 in DNA: TGTGCCAGCAGTTTAGGTGGAGTAGCGGCAGATACGCAGTATTTT. The encoded protein is CASSLGGVAADTQYF.

This chain uses TRBV7-9 with TRBJ2-1; 12 bases agree with TRBD2. J gave up 5 bases and V 3 bases, and 5 bases lay outside the gene matches. In germline, CDR1 is SEHNR, CDR2 FQNEAQ (reference sequence). The CDR3 covers 16 residues. CDR3 residues: CASSFRRTSGNNEQFF. CDR3 in DNA: TGTGCCAGCAGCTTTCGCCGGACTAGCGGGAACAATGAGCAGTTCTTC. Full variable domain (rest looked up from reference TRBV7-9 and TRBJ2-1): DTGVSQNPRHKITKRGQNVTFRCDPISEHNRLYWYRQTLGQGPEFLTYFQNEAQLEKSRLLSDRFSAERPKGSFSTLEIQRTEQGDSAMYLCASSFRRTSGNNEQFFGPGTRLTVL.

The chain employs TRBV28 and TRBJ2-5, with D possibly matching TRBD2 (5 bases). V lost 3 bases and J 1 base, leaving 15 bases between the germline ends. This CDR3 has 16 residues. CDR1 is MDHEN, CDR2 SYDVKM, per germline. CDR3 sequence (DNA): TGTGCCAGCAGTTTTCTTGGCGGGCGTCGCCAAGAGACCCAGTACTTC. Translating gives CASSFLGGRRQETQYF. The whole variable domain, filled in from reference TRBV28 and TRBJ2-5, reads DVKVTQSSRYLVKRTGEKVFLECVQDMDHENMFWYRQDPGLGLRLIYFSYDVKMKEKGDIPEGYSVSREKKERFSLILESASTNQTSMYLCASSFLGGRRQETQYFGPGTRLLVL.

The gene calls are TRBV27 and TRBJ2-7; 8 bases agree with TRBD2. V was clipped by 5 bases and J by 4 bases; unmatched bases: 10. The CDR3 is made up of 15 amino acids. Germline loops: CDR1 MNHEY, CDR2 SMNVEV (reference sequence). Here the CDR3 reads CASSLAYGRGYEQYF. CDR3 coding DNA: TGTGCCAGCAGTCTCGCTTACGGGAGGGGGTACGAGCAGTACTTC.

J is TRBJ2-7 and V is TRBV30, with a possible D match to TRBD1 (6 bases). The CDR3 has 12 residues. V was trimmed by 5 bases and J by 3 bases, leaving 11 bases between them. Per the germline V gene, CDR1 is GTSNPN and CDR2 is SVGIG (reference sequence). CDR3 protein: CAWGGHLYEQYF. The CDR3 nucleotides are TGTGCCTGGGGGGGACACCTCTACGAGCAGTACTTC. Using reference TRBV30 and TRBJ2-7 for the parts outside the CDR3, the full variable domain is SQTIHQWPATLVQPVGSPLSLECTVEGTSNPNLYWYRQAAGRGLQLLFYSVGIGQISSEVPQNLSASRPQDRQFILSSKKLLLSDSGFYLCAWGGHLYEQYFGPGTRLTVT.

This chain joins TRBV7-9 and TRBJ2-3; 8 bases line up with TRBD2. CDR3 length: 17 residues. The V gene's germline CDR1 is SEHNR and CDR2 FQNEAQ (reference sequence). The J segment lost 4 bases and the V segment lost 7 bases, leaving 16 bases of the junction unmatched. For the CDR3, the DNA is TGTGCCAGCATCCCTCCTTCAGTCGGGAGGGCCCCAGATACGCAGTATTTT. Translating gives CASIPPSVGRAPDTQYF.

CDR3 sequence: CAISAQGSSYEQYF. In DNA form, the CDR3 reads TGTGCCATCAGTGCTCAGGGGAGCTCCTACGAGCAGTACTTC. The chain is built from TRBV10-3 and TRBJ2-7, with a tentative D call TRBD1 (6 bases). V was trimmed by 4 bases and J by 0 bases, leaving 10 bases between them. The germline V gene has CDR1 ENHRY and CDR2 SYGVKD. The CDR3 totals 14 residues.

The gene calls are TRBV15 and TRBJ1-3, with no clear D. Germline-derived CDR1 and CDR2 are LNHNV and YYDKDF (reference sequence). The CDR3 is made up of 14 amino acids. Between the trimmed V and J ends, which lost 3 bases and 3 bases, there was a span of 9 bases. CDR3 loop: CATSSWEGGNTIYF. Here the CDR3 DNA reads TGTGCCACCAGCAGTTGGGAGGGTGGAAACACCATATATTTT.

The chain couples TRBV7-2 to TRBJ1-2; a possible D gene is TRBD1 (6 bases). V lost 0 bases and J lost 4, with 12 bases in between. CDR3 length: 15 amino acids. Per the germline V gene, CDR1 is SGHTA and CDR2 is FQGNSA. As DNA, the CDR3 is TGTGCCAGCAGCTTAGCGCAAGGGGGGGGCTATGGCTACACCTTC. Encoded protein: CASSLAQGGGYGYTF.

This clone was seen just once. The chain has TRBV9 and TRBJ1-4, with TRBD1 matching over 7 bases. The CDR3 sequence is 15 residues long. Germline CDR1 reads SGDLS; CDR2 reads YYNGEE. Trimming took 1 base from V and 3 from J; bases not matched to a gene: 3. The CDR3 sequence: CASSVTGTANEKLFF. The CDR3 DNA follows: TGTGCCAGCAGCGTAACCGGGACAGCTAATGAAAAACTGTTTTTT.

Only a few counts were recorded for this clone. The chain carries TRBV27 and TRBJ2-3; 7 bases are shared with TRBD2. CDR1 MNHEY and CDR2 SMNVEV come from the germline V gene (reference sequence). The CDR3 has 17 residues. Unmatched junction bases numbered 17, after V lost 6 bases and J lost 5 bases. The CDR3 is CASSLPWGGKRVDTQYF. DNA for the CDR3: TGTGCCAGCAGCCTCCCTTGGGGGGGGAAGCGTGTAGATACGCAGTATTTT.

The chain joins TRBV19 to TRBJ1-2; 7 bases fit TRBD1. This CDR3 region has 13 residues. V trimming: 6 bases; J trimming: 4 bases; junction bases outside the gene matches: 5. CDR1 is LNHDA and CDR2 is SQIVND in the germline V gene (reference sequence). In DNA form, the CDR3 reads TGTGCCAGTAGAGGGACAGTCATCTATGGCTACACCTTC. This translates into CASRGTVIYGYTF.

The V and J genes are TRBV12-5 and TRBJ2-1, with 7 nucleotides matching TRBD2. Germline V gene sequence: CDR1 LGHNT, CDR2 FRNRAP. The ends lost 0 bases at V and 6 bases at J; junction bases unmatched: 11. The CDR3 consists of 17 residues. The CDR3, as DNA: TGTGCTAGTGGTTTGGTACTGGACGGGAGGTGGCCCAATGAGCAGTTCTTC. Translation: CASGLVLDGRWPNEQFF.

V is TRBV11-2 and J is TRBJ1-2, with D maybe TRBD1 (5 bases). The V gene's germline CDR1 is SGHAT and CDR2 FQNNGV. The V and J ends lost 5 bases and 3 bases respectively, with 16 bases between them. The CDR3 is 15 residues long. In DNA form, the CDR3 reads TGTGCCAGCAGCACAATCCAGGGAGGAGACTATGGCTACACCTTC. It yields the protein CASSTIQGGDYGYTF.

The chain links TRBV5-1 to TRBJ2-5; D is possibly TRBD2 (5 bases). V lost 4 bases and J lost 5, with 9 bases in between. The germline V gene has CDR1 SGHRS and CDR2 YFSETQ. This CDR3 has 12 residues. CDR3 residues: CASSLPGETQYF. The CDR3 nucleotides read TGCGCCAGCAGCCTGCCGGGGGAGACCCAGTACTTC.

DNA of the CDR3: TGTGCCAGCAGCTTGGCCTTATACACTACGAACACCGGGGAGCTGTTTTTT. This sequence encodes CASSLALYTTNTGELFF. This chain joins TRBV5-4 and TRBJ2-2; D unclear. The CDR3 runs to 17 residues. Per germline, CDR1 SGHNT and CDR2 YYREEE (reference sequence). The germline V and J ends were trimmed by 0 bases and 0 bases, with 12 bases remaining between them. Based on the CDR3 plus reference TRBV5-4 and TRBJ2-2, the full variable domain is ETGVTQSPTHLIKTRGQQVTLRCSSQSGHNTVSWYQQALGQGPQFIFQYYREEENGRGNFPPRFSGLQFPNYSSELNVNALELDDSALYLCASSLALYTTNTGELFFGEGSRLTVL.

The chain joins TRBV25-1 to TRBJ1-2; D is undetermined. CDR1 MGHDK and CDR2 SYGVNS come from the germline V gene. The CDR3 loop spans 14 amino acids. V lost 5 bases and J lost 4, with 14 bases in between. CDR3 DNA sequence: TGTGCCAGCAGTCCCTCTGGGCGAATCTATGGCTACACCTTC. Translating gives CASSPSGRIYGYTF.

The V call is TRBV2, the J call TRBJ1-2; D is possibly TRBD1 (6 bases). This CDR3 has 16 amino acids. V lost 2 bases to trimming and J lost 4 bases, with 17 bases between them. The germline CDR1 and CDR2 sequences are SNHLY and FYNNEI. The CDR3 spells CASSEKGVILAYGYTF. In DNA, the CDR3 is TGTGCCAGCAGTGAAAAGGGGGTCATACTGGCCTATGGCTACACCTTC. The full variable domain, with the rest looked up from reference TRBV2 and TRBJ1-2, is EPEVTQTPSHQVTQMGQEVILRCVPISNHLYFYWYRQILGQKVEFLVSFYNNEISEKSEIFDDQFSVERPDGSNFTLKIRSTKLEDSAMYFCASSEKGVILAYGYTFGSGTRLTVV.

The chain has TRBV7-9 and TRBJ2-3; 10 bases are a match to TRBD2. Germline CDR1 SEHNR, CDR2 FQNEAQ (reference sequence). The CDR3 covers 14 residues. The V segment lost 5 bases and the J segment 6 bases; nucleotides outside the gene matches: 5. CDR3 in amino acids: CASSKSSGGDTQYF. The CDR3 nucleotides read TGTGCCAGCAGCAAAAGTAGCGGGGGGGATACGCAGTATTTT.

The CDR3 spells CSVEDPSGRETQYF. For the CDR3, the DNA is TGCAGCGTTGAAGATCCGAGCGGGAGAGAGACCCAGTACTTC. The rearrangement links TRBV29-1 to TRBJ2-5; 8 bases map to TRBD2. Germline CDR1 SQVTM, CDR2 ANQGSEA. V lost 0 bases to trimming and J lost 4 bases; unmatched junction nucleotides: 4. The CDR3 contains 14 residues.

The chain joins TRBV4-1 to TRBJ2-5, with D possibly matching TRBD2 (6 bases). V lost 3 bases, J lost 1 base, and 9 bases lay in between. Per germline, CDR1 MGHRA and CDR2 YSYEKL. CDR3 length: 14 amino acids. CDR3 sequence (DNA): TGCGCCAGCAGCCAGTTTAGCGGCCAAGAGACCCAGTACTTC. Its protein product is CASSQFSGQETQYF.

The CDR3 DNA reads as TGTGCCAGTAGTTCGGGATCGGCAGATACGCAGTATTTT. As protein: CASSSGSADTQYF. V gene TRBV19 combines with J gene TRBJ2-3, with D perhaps TRBD2 (5 bases). With 5 bases removed from V and 4 bases from J, the gap between germline ends came to 10 bases. The germline V gene encodes CDR1 LNHDA and CDR2 SQIVND (reference sequence). The CDR3 is 13 amino acids.

V is TRBV28 and J is TRBJ2-6; the D is unclear. V gave up 5 bases and J gave up 2 bases, with 10 bases separating them. This CDR3 region has 15 residues. Germline-derived CDR1 and CDR2 are MDHEN and SYDVKM. The CDR3 coding sequence is TGTGCCAGCAGTCTACTATCGGCTGGGGCCAACGTCCTGACTTTC. It specifies CASSLLSAGANVLTF. The variable domain in full, with the rest retrieved from reference TRBV28 and TRBJ2-6, is DVKVTQSSRYLVKRTGEKVFLECVQDMDHENMFWYRQDPGLGLRLIYFSYDVKMKEKGDIPEGYSVSREKKERFSLILESASTNQTSMYLCASSLLSAGANVLTFGAGSRLTVL.

The V call is TRBV7-6, the J call TRBJ2-1, with D unclear. The V gene's germline CDR1 is SGHVS and CDR2 FNYEAQ. V was cut by 1 base and J by 7 bases, with 14 bases left in between. The CDR3 length is 15 residues. The CDR3 DNA follows: TGTGCCAGCAGCTTAGTAGCTCGGCGAGAGAATGAGCAGTTCTTC. This translates into CASSLVARRENEQFF. Looking up the rest from reference TRBV7-6 and TRBJ2-1 gives the full variable domain: GAGVSQSPRYKVTKRGQDVALRCDPISGHVSLYWYRQALGQGPEFLTYFNYEAQQDKSGLPNDRFSAERPEGSISTLTIQRTEQRDSAMYRCASSLVARRENEQFFGPGTRLTVL.

This clone has only one observation. The rearrangement links TRBV5-6 to TRBJ2-7, with 10 bases fitting TRBD1. Germline V gene data show CDR1 as SGHDT and CDR2 as YYEEEE. With 3 bases clipped from V and 7 bases from J, the junction kept 7 bases outside the gene matches. There are 14 residues in the CDR3. CDR3 sequence: CASSWGDRGWEQYF. The CDR3 nucleotides are TGTGCCAGCAGCTGGGGGGACAGGGGTTGGGAGCAGTACTTC. Supplemented by reference TRBV5-6 and TRBJ2-7, the full variable domain reads DAGVTQSPTHLIKTRGQQVTLRCSPKSGHDTVSWYQQALGQGPQFIFQYYEEEERQRGNFPDRFSGHQFPNYSSELNVNALLLGDSALYLCASSWGDRGWEQYFGPGTRLTVT.

CDR3 loop: CASSQWTGQETQYF. The CDR3 nucleotides read TGTGCCAGCAGCCAGTGGACAGGCCAAGAGACCCAGTACTTC. V gene TRBV7-8 combines with J gene TRBJ2-5; 7 bases align to TRBD1. CDR1 and CDR2 (germline): SGHVS, FQNEAQ. V was pared by 5 bases and J by 1 base, with 4 bases of the junction left unmatched. The CDR3 length is 14 residues.

V gene TRBV5-4 combines with J gene TRBJ2-6; possible D gene TRBD2, 7 bases. Trimming shortened V by 10 bases and J by 0 bases, and 11 bases separated the two germline ends. The CDR3 is 14 residues long. Per germline, CDR1 SGHNT and CDR2 YYREEE (reference sequence). The CDR3 loop is CAGGAASGANVLTF. The CDR3 DNA reads TGTGCCGGGGGGGCAGCCTCTGGGGCCAACGTCCTGACTTTC. Filled out from reference TRBV5-4 and TRBJ2-6, the complete variable domain reads ETGVTQSPTHLIKTRGQQVTLRCSSQSGHNTVSWYQQALGQGPQFIFQYYREEENGRGNFPPRFSGLQFPNYSSELNVNALELDDSALYLCAGGAASGANVLTFGAGSRLTVL.